The source of this TCR beta chain is a study of Ad26.COV2.S vaccination and SARS-CoV-2 variants. On the study more broadly: Donor was assigned to the Ad26.COV2.S arm of trial COV1001. Study-wide results and limits: Substantial response breadth was reportedly seen for spike-specific CD8+ and CD4+ T cells after vaccination. Measurements of TCR breadth and depth may have given underestimates of the total T cell responses.

The germline CDR1 and CDR2 sequences are SGHTA and FQGNSA. With 3 bases removed from V and 5 bases from J, the gap between germline ends came to 13 bases. This CDR3 has 14 residues. Stated treatment: roughly 20 received Ad26.COV2.S at low or high dose, single or two shots; about five received placebo; per-sample allocation not given. Day 63 following the first vaccine or placebo injection was when the samples were taken. Data came from immunoSEQ multiplex PCR; TCRdb stores just in-frame clones and leaves some out. The repertoire holds about 680,000 clones, more than 80% seen once, with 1.5% in the top ten. On this clone: Its antigen is still unknown.

The sample was peripheral blood, taken in a trial of Ad26.COV2.S vaccine versus placebo. The clonotype originates from a person between 18 and 60 years old who received the Ad26.COV2.S COVID-19 vaccine or a placebo. The chain is built from TRBV7-2 and TRBJ1-1, with TRBD1 as a possible D gene (5 bases). CDR3 sequence (DNA): TGTGCCAGCAGCTTCCCAGGGTATCGTACTGAAGCTTTCTTT. Encoded protein: CASSFPGYRTEAFF.